The 9 T cell receptor beta chains reported below all come from one sample, sequenced in a study of CD8+ T cells in alopecia areata. Treatment specified: oral pan-JAK inhibitor, 5-10 mg twice daily. Extracted RNA was reverse transcribed, and the resulting cDNA served as sequencing template. Only in-frame clones appear in the TCRdb table, and some are missing; sequencing was by immunoSEQ multiplex PCR. The table includes 150,000 to 200,000 clones, more than 45% detected once. Sequenced material: CD4+ T cells sorted from blood, taken at week 24, from a patient treated with tofacitinib. The receptors shown here come from a human donor with alopecia areata.

This chain links TRBV5-1 with TRBJ2-7; D remains ambiguous. The ends were cut back, 5 bases at V and 2 bases at J, with 11 bases in the middle. In germline, CDR1 is SGHRS, CDR2 YFSETQ. There are 13 residues in the CDR3. The CDR3 region is CASRRQAPYEQYF. The CDR3 DNA sequence: TGCGCCAGCAGGAGGCAGGCCCCCTACGAGCAGTACTTC.

This clone was seen only a few times. The chain has TRBV14 and TRBJ1-5; D unclear. The CDR3 totals 15 residues. Germline V CDR1 and CDR2: SGHDN, FVKESK. V dropped 5 bases and J dropped 4 bases, with 15 bases sitting between them. The CDR3 protein is CASSSKVGLNQPQHF. DNA for the CDR3: TGTGCCAGCAGCTCGAAAGTGGGTTTAAATCAGCCCCAGCATTTT.

In its sample, this clone was seen a few times. The rearrangement uses TRBV29-1 and TRBJ2-3, with 9 bases lining up with TRBD1. V trimming: 6 bases; J trimming: 2 bases; junction bases outside the gene matches: 6. The CDR3 has 14 amino acids. The germline V gene encodes CDR1 SQVTM and CDR2 ANQGSEA. In nucleotides, the CDR3 is TGCAGCGTGGACAGGGGCACCAACACAGATACGCAGTATTTT. This codes for CSVDRGTNTDTQYF.

V and J are TRBV27 and TRBJ2-3; weak D call: TRBD2 (6 bases). Trimming took off 4 bases at V and 6 bases at J, with 20 bases between the two ends. CDR1 and CDR2 (germline): MNHEY, SMNVEV (reference sequence). There are 16 residues in the CDR3. CDR3 protein: CASSSELRRATDTQYF. CDR3 nucleotide sequence: TGTGCCAGCAGTTCCGAACTTAGGAGGGCCACGGATACGCAGTATTTT.

V is TRBV5-4 and J is TRBJ2-5; D gene ambiguous. CDR1 is SGHNT and CDR2 is YYREEE in the germline V gene (reference sequence). Trimming stripped 4 bases from V and 2 bases from J, with 12 bases between. The CDR3 totals 14 residues. The CDR3 DNA is TGTGCCAGCAGCGAGGTGGGCAATCAAGAGACCCAGTACTTC. This gives the protein CASSEVGNQETQYF.

J is TRBJ2-7 and V is TRBV25-1; D remains unclear. Trimming left V 4 bases short and J 2 bases short, with 9 bases between. There are 13 residues in the CDR3. Germline loops: CDR1 MGHDK, CDR2 SYGVNS. CDR3 DNA sequence: TGTGCCAGCAGTGGCAGGACGACCTACGAGCAGTACTTC. It yields the protein CASSGRTTYEQYF.

This clone has a handful of counts. The V call is TRBV29-1, the J call TRBJ2-1, with 12 bases that match TRBD1. This CDR3 spans 15 amino acids. Looked up from germline, CDR1 is SQVTM and CDR2 is ANQGSEA. The V gene end was trimmed by 4 bases and the J gene end by 4 bases; junction bases not matched to a gene: 5. The CDR3 bases are TGCAGCGTTGTTCCGGGACAGGGGGCATACAATGAGCAGTTCTTC. It codes for CSVVPGQGAYNEQFF.

The rearrangement links TRBV2 to TRBJ1-6, with a tentative D call TRBD1 (5 bases). Germline CDR1 SNHLY, CDR2 FYNNEI. Trimming removed 1 base at V and 9 bases at J, with 13 bases between. There are 15 residues in the CDR3. For the CDR3, the DNA is TGTGCCAGCAGTGAAGTCAGGGACGGCGGTTCACCCCTCCACTTT. As protein: CASSEVRDGGSPLHF.

The chain has TRBV9 and TRBJ1-1; D unresolved. CDR3 length: 17 amino acids. V shed 0 bases and J shed 0 bases, with 15 bases lying between them. Germline V CDR1 and CDR2: SGDLS, YYNGEE. CDR3 amino acids: CASSVGILAPMNTEAFF. CDR3 nucleotide sequence: TGTGCCAGCAGCGTAGGAATTCTCGCCCCCATGAACACTGAAGCTTTCTTT.